The T cell receptor beta chain under discussion was sequenced for a study of cytomegalovirus exposure and HLA in healthy donors. Overall study results and limits: Donors were assumed by presence/absence analyses to have roughly uniform sequencing depth. Exclusion applied to some V segments, including TRBV6-2 and TRBV6-3, as they were indistinguishable. A previous analysis found most TCR beta V segments productive roughly 87% or roughly 30% of the time. Trimming of TCR beta V- and J-genes showed a link, identified in a later analysis, to a missense DCLRE1C variant.

Germline values: CDR1 MRHNA, CDR2 SNTAGT. Unmatched junction bases numbered 7, after V lost 6 bases and J lost 9 bases. The CDR3 has 15 residues. Comment on this clone: Antigen specificity is unknown.

Amplification used 60 Vbeta primers and 13 Jbeta primers. Only in-frame clones appear in the TCRdb table, and some are missing; sequencing was by immunoSEQ multiplex PCR. The ten top clones account for less than 0.95%, within a sample of about 170,000 clones. Sequenced sample: PBMCs. V and J are TRBV6-4 and TRBJ2-1; 14 bases are shared with TRBD2. This sequence originates from a woman aged 18-29 years in good health and CMV-seropositive. The CDR3 here is CASRQGLAGGFEQFF. The CDR3 bases are TGTGCCAGCAGGCAAGGACTAGCGGGAGGATTTGAGCAGTTCTTC.